Sequencing of this T cell receptor (beta chain) was carried out in a study of cytomegalovirus exposure and HLA in healthy donors. Whole-study results and caveats: Among TCR sequences, most were rare, though some public TCRs appeared in many donors. Presence/absence analyses treated sequencing depth as roughly uniform across donors.

In the case of this clone: What it binds is not known.

A multiplex PCR was run with 60 Vbeta primers and 13 Jbeta primers. Measured with immunoSEQ multiplex PCR; TCRdb has only the in-frame clones, and not every one. The sample shows about 110,000 clones, approximately 83% of them seen only once. Germline CDR1 and CDR2: SGHDT and YYEEEE. There are 17 residues in the CDR3. Trimming at V came to 5 bases and at J to 2 bases, leaving 11 bases not matched to a gene. The source of this sequence is a woman in her late teens or twenties in good health and CMV-seronegative. The chain has TRBV5-6 and TRBJ2-3; 10 nucleotides agree with TRBD1. Sequences were obtained from PBMCs. In DNA form, the CDR3 reads TGTGCCAGCAGACTGACCGGGACAGGGGCCCCCACAGATACGCAGTATTTT. Translating gives CASRLTGTGAPTDTQYF.